The 23 T cell receptor beta chains listed next were all sequenced from one sample in a study of shared clonotypes between healthy human individuals. Generated by immunoSEQ multiplex PCR, the TCRdb table keeps only in-frame clones and is missing some. The sample records around 510,000 clones, around 78% being singletons. Sequencing input: PBMCs. The receptors here all came from a woman in her forties in good health. Some clones in this sample may be carry-over from other donors' samples.

This sequence joins TRBV6-6 and TRBJ1-5; D might be TRBD1 (5 bases). Germline V gene data show CDR1 as MNHNY and CDR2 as SVGAGI (reference sequence). This CDR3 is built from 15 residues. Trimming left V 5 bases short and J 2 bases short, with 13 bases between. DNA for the CDR3: TGTGCCAGCAGTGCACAACAGGTTGGCAATCAGCCCCAGCATTTT. Amino acids: CASSAQQVGNQPQHF.

The chain combines TRBV7-2 with TRBJ2-5, with TRBD1 as a possible D gene (6 bases). Germline V gene lookup returns CDR1 SGHTA and CDR2 FQGNSA. Trimming removed 7 bases from V and 5 bases from J, with 14 bases in between. This CDR3 has 13 amino acids. CDR3 region: CASTPTGLETQYF. DNA for the CDR3: TGTGCCAGCACCCCGACAGGATTGGAGACCCAGTACTTC.

CDR3 in amino acids: CASSTGQPQHF. DNA for the CDR3: TGTGCCAGCAGTACTGGTCAGCCCCAGCATTTT. The V and J genes are TRBV6-1 and TRBJ1-5, with no clear D. Per the germline V gene, CDR1 is MNHNS and CDR2 is SASEGT. The CDR3 loop spans 11 amino acids. The V end was cut by 5 bases, the J end by 6 bases, with 5 bases between.

The chain employs TRBV5-4 and TRBJ2-1, with 8 bases identical to TRBD2. V trimming: 0 bases; J trimming: 1 base; junction bases outside the gene matches: 0. This CDR3 region has 15 residues. Germline CDR1 SGHNT, CDR2 YYREEE (reference sequence). In DNA form, the CDR3 reads TGTGCCAGCAGCTTGGTAGCGGGGTCCTACAATGAGCAGTTCTTC. It specifies CASSLVAGSYNEQFF.

V and J are TRBV7-8 and TRBJ2-2; 8 bases match TRBD1. Trimming cost V 4 bases and J 3 bases; bases outside gene matches: 4. The CDR3 runs to 15 residues. Per the germline V gene, CDR1 is SGHVS and CDR2 is FQNEAQ. The CDR3 DNA follows: TGTGCCAGCAGCTCGAGACAGGGGTACACCGGGGAGCTGTTTTTT. Encoded protein: CASSSRQGYTGELFF. Using reference TRBV7-8 and TRBJ2-2 for the parts outside the CDR3, the full variable domain is GAGVSQSPRYKVAKRGQDVALRCDPISGHVSLFWYQQALGQGPEFLTYFQNEAQLDKSGLPSDRFFAERPEGSVSTLKIQRTQQEDSAVYLCASSSRQGYTGELFFGEGSRLTVL.

This chain connects TRBV5-1 to TRBJ1-1, with D unresolved. This CDR3 region has 15 residues. Trimming took 4 bases from V and 0 from J, leaving 13 bases between them. Germline V gene lookup returns CDR1 SGHRS and CDR2 YFSETQ. CDR3 nucleotides: TGCGCCAGCAGCCCAACCGGGCGACTGAACACTGAAGCTTTCTTT. Amino acid sequence: CASSPTGRLNTEAFF.

This chain joins TRBV19 and TRBJ1-1; 9 nucleotides agree with TRBD1. The CDR3 runs to 18 residues. J lost 5 bases, V lost 0 bases, and 13 bases had no gene match. Germline CDR1 LNHDA, CDR2 SQIVND (reference sequence). For the CDR3, the DNA is TGTGCCAGTAGTATAGATTTTGGCGGACAGGGGCTGGGAACTGAAGCTTTCTTT. Translation gives CASSIDFGGQGLGTEAFF.

The J gene is TRBJ2-7, the V gene TRBV11-2; 11 positions agree with TRBD2. The V and J ends lost 6 bases and 6 bases, in that order; junction bases with no gene match: 16. The CDR3 is made up of 17 amino acids. Germline lookup yields CDR1 SGHAT and CDR2 FQNNGV. CDR3: CASSGGTSGSRAGEQYF. For the CDR3, the DNA is TGTGCCAGCAGTGGCGGGACTAGCGGATCCCGGGCCGGCGAGCAGTACTTC. Complete variable domain (other parts from reference TRBV11-2 and TRBJ2-7): EAGVAQSPRYKIIEKRQSVAFWCNPISGHATLYWYQQILGQGPKLLIQFQNNGVVDDSQLPKDRFSAERLKGVDSTLKIQPAKLEDSAVYLCASSGGTSGSRAGEQYFGPGTRLTVT.

This clone turned up a few times. The chain employs TRBV7-8 and TRBJ2-1; D gene uncertain. This CDR3 comprises 13 residues. The V end was cut by 0 bases, the J end by 7 bases, with 7 bases between. Germline CDR1 SGHVS, CDR2 FQNEAQ. The CDR3: CASSLALDNEQFF. CDR3 nucleotides: TGTGCCAGCAGCTTAGCACTCGATAATGAGCAGTTCTTC.

This chain links TRBV7-2 with TRBJ2-4; D possibly corresponds to TRBD2 (6 bases). In germline, CDR1 is SGHTA, CDR2 FQGNSA. The CDR3 loop spans 13 amino acids. V lost 4 bases, J lost 6 bases, and 10 bases lay in between. CDR3 sequence reads: CASSSSALNIQYF. The CDR3, as DNA: TGTGCCAGCAGCTCTAGCGCTCTAAACATTCAGTACTTC. The full variable domain, completed using reference TRBV7-2 and TRBJ2-4, is GAGVSQSPSNKVTEKGKDVELRCDPISGHTALYWYRQSLGQGLEFLIYFQGNSAPDKSGLPSDRFSAERTGGSVSTLTIQRTQQEDSAVYLCASSSSALNIQYFGAGTRLSVL.

The chain recombines TRBV25-1 with TRBJ1-1; D possibly corresponds to TRBD1 (5 bases). Trimming took off 4 bases at V and 5 bases at J, with 14 bases between the two ends. The germline V gene has CDR1 MGHDK and CDR2 SYGVNS. The CDR3 has 14 residues. The CDR3 is CASSGHGGRTEAFF. DNA for the CDR3: TGTGCCAGCAGTGGGCATGGGGGACGGACTGAAGCTTTCTTT.

This chain uses TRBV7-9 with TRBJ2-1, with D tentatively TRBD2 (7 bases). V was trimmed by 5 bases and J by 6 bases, leaving 14 bases between them. Per the germline V gene, CDR1 is SEHNR and CDR2 is FQNEAQ (reference sequence). The CDR3 is 14 amino acids. CDR3 nucleotide sequence: TGTGCCAGCAGCGCGAGGGGGGGCATCAATGAGCAGTTCTTC. This codes for CASSARGGINEQFF.

The CDR3 DNA reads as TGTGCCAGCAGCTTTTCCCGGGACACTGAAGCTTTCTTT. This encodes CASSFSRDTEAFF. The chain employs TRBV7-9 and TRBJ1-1, with D hard to call. This CDR3 is 13 amino acids long. Per the germline V gene, CDR1 is SEHNR and CDR2 is FQNEAQ (reference sequence). The V end lost 3 bases, the J end lost 3 bases, and 8 bases lay between the germline ends.

This chain uses TRBV28 with TRBJ1-2; 8 nucleotides align to TRBD1. The CDR3 has 15 amino acids. The V gene end was trimmed by 6 bases and the J gene end by 8 bases; junction bases not matched to a gene: 14. Germline values: CDR1 MDHEN, CDR2 SYDVKM. CDR3 nucleotides: TGTGCCAGCAGAGATTCCAGGGGGCCTTGGGGAGGCTACACCTTC. Encoded protein: CASRDSRGPWGGYTF.

The chain has TRBV7-9 and TRBJ1-2; possible D gene TRBD1, 6 bases. This CDR3 is 12 amino acids long. The V gene lost 7 bases and the J gene lost 3 bases, with 9 bases spanning the gap. Germline V gene lookup returns CDR1 SEHNR and CDR2 FQNEAQ (reference sequence). The chain's CDR3 is CASTPGDYGYTF. The CDR3 coding sequence is TGTGCCAGCACCCCAGGGGACTATGGCTACACCTTC.

The chain couples TRBV13 to TRBJ2-7; 12 nucleotides agree with TRBD2. The CDR3 contains 15 residues. Per germline, CDR1 PRHDT and CDR2 FYEKMQ (reference sequence). With 4 bases clipped from V and 3 bases from J, the junction kept 4 bases outside the gene matches. The DNA for the CDR3 is TGTGCCAGCAGCTCAGGACTAGCGGGGCTCTACGAGCAGTACTTC. Protein product: CASSSGLAGLYEQYF.

Remarks on this clone: This likely comes from a read error, as the CDR3 has no conserved phenylalanine or tryptophan at its end. The V gene is TRBV28, the J gene TRBJ1-4; 7 nucleotides line up with TRBD1. Germline V gene sequence: CDR1 MDHEN, CDR2 SYDVKM. The CDR3 is 18 residues long. CDR3 DNA sequence: TGTGCCAGCAGTTTTATTTCACTAGGGGGCATGTCTAACGAAAAACTGTTTCTT. Translating gives CASSFISLGGMSNEKLFL.

Points on this clone: Just one base apart from a much larger clone, this may be a read error. The chain links TRBV28 to TRBJ1-1; D is possibly TRBD1 (6 bases). The CDR3 has 12 residues. Germline loops: CDR1 MDHEN, CDR2 SYDVKM. V lost 6 bases to trimming and J lost 4 bases, with 9 bases between them. CDR3 protein: CASRLGGTEAFF. Here the CDR3 DNA reads TGTGCCAGCAGGTTAGGGGGCACTGAAGCTTTCTTT.

The chain links TRBV5-1 to TRBJ2-7, with 10 nucleotides matching TRBD2. Germline CDR1 reads SGHRS; CDR2 reads YFSETQ. The CDR3 length is 16 residues. The V gene end was trimmed by 4 bases and the J gene end by 5 bases; junction bases not matched to a gene: 12. The CDR3 DNA reads as TGCGCCAGCAGCACCGGATCGGCTAGCGGGAGAAACGAGCAGTACTTC. Amino acids: CASSTGSASGRNEQYF.

This clone was counted once. This chain joins TRBV28 and TRBJ1-2, with a weak D call TRBD1 (6 bases). Looked up from germline, CDR1 is MDHEN and CDR2 is SYDVKM. The CDR3 sequence is 13 residues long. Trimming shortened V by 3 bases and J by 7 bases, and 12 bases separated the two germline ends. CDR3 bases: TGTGCCAGCAGTTTTCGGCAGGGGCTTGGCTACACCTTC. It is translated as CASSFRQGLGYTF.

V and J are TRBV5-4 and TRBJ2-7; D gene ambiguous. V was clipped by 2 bases and J by 0 bases, with 9 bases between them. Germline V gene lookup returns CDR1 SGHNT and CDR2 YYREEE (reference sequence). CDR3 length equals 14 residues. CDR3 sequence (DNA): TGTGCCAGCAGCTTTGACCGATCCTCCTACGAGCAGTACTTC. Amino acids: CASSFDRSSYEQYF. Full variable domain (outside the CDR3, taken from reference TRBV5-4 and TRBJ2-7): ETGVTQSPTHLIKTRGQQVTLRCSSQSGHNTVSWYQQALGQGPQFIFQYYREEENGRGNFPPRFSGLQFPNYSSELNVNALELDDSALYLCASSFDRSSYEQYFGPGTRLTVT.

This clone turned up a few times. A read error is likely here: a far larger clone is one base away. This chain uses TRBV2 with TRBJ1-5; no definite D call. The CDR3 totals 13 residues. Germline CDR1 SNHLY, CDR2 FYNNEI. In DNA form, the CDR3 reads TGTGCCAGCAGTGACATTAGCAATCAGCCCCAGCAGTTT. Protein sequence: CASSDISNQPQQF.

This clone was detected many times. Other DNA sequences in this specimen translate into the identical CDR3. The J gene is TRBJ2-6, the V gene TRBV15; the D gene could be TRBD1 or TRBD2 (5 bases each). Trimming removed 1 base at V and 3 bases at J, with 10 bases between. This CDR3 has 16 residues. CDR1 and CDR2 (germline): LNHNV, YYDKDF (reference sequence). CDR3 nucleotides: TGTGCCACCAGCAGAGGAGGGGCGCGTGGGGCCAACGTCCTGACTTTC. Translating it yields CATSRGGARGANVLTF. The variable domain in full, with the rest retrieved from reference TRBV15 and TRBJ2-6, is DAMVIQNPRYQVTQFGKPVTLSCSQTLNHNVMYWYQQKSSQAPKLLFHYYDKDFNNEADTPDNFQSRRPNTSFCFLDIRSPGLGDTAMYLCATSRGGARGANVLTFGAGSRLTVL.